Below are 3 T cell receptor beta chains sequenced from a single sample in a study of blood T cell repertoires in COVID-19. Profiled with immunoSEQ multiplex PCR; TCRdb holds only in-frame clones, not every one. The sample shows some 160,000 clones, over 80% of them seen only once. The source material was PBMCs or T cells enriched from blood (not recorded which). These receptor sequences come from a middle-aged woman who had recovered from COVID-19.

The CDR3 spells CASSGGFNEKLFF. CDR3 in DNA: TGTGCCAGCAGTGGCGGGTTTAATGAAAAACTGTTTTTT. The rearrangement links TRBV27 to TRBJ1-4; D ambiguous. V was trimmed by 5 bases and J by 4 bases, leaving 8 bases between them. Germline V gene sequence: CDR1 MNHEY, CDR2 SMNVEV (reference sequence). The CDR3 runs to 13 residues.

The CDR3 sequence: CASSTERTQYF. Here the CDR3 DNA reads TGTGCCAGCAGTACCGAGAGGACCCAGTACTTC. V and J are TRBV2 and TRBJ2-5, with unresolved D. Germline V lookup: CDR1 SNHLY, CDR2 FYNNEI. There are 11 residues in the CDR3. With 5 bases removed from V and 7 bases from J, the gap between germline ends came to 8 bases.

The chain carries TRBV10-3 and TRBJ1-5; 8 nucleotides match TRBD1. V lost 8 bases and J lost 5; bases outside the gene matches: 5. The length of the CDR3 is 13 residues. The germline gives CDR1 ENHRY, CDR2 SYGVKD. CDR3 in DNA: TGTGCCATCGGACAGGGCGAGGATCAGCCCCAGCATTTT. This sequence encodes CAIGQGEDQPQHF.